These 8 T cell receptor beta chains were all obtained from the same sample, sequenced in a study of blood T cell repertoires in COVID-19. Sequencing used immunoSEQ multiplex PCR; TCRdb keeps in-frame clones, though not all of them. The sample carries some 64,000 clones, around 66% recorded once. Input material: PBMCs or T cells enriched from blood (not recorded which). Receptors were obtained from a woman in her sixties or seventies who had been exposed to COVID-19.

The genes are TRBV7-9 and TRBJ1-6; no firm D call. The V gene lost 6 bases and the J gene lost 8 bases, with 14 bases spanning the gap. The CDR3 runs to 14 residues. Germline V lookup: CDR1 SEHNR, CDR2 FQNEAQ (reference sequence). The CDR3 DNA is TGTGCCAGCAGGCGAGGAGCGAACGATTCACCCCTCCACTTT. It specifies CASRRGANDSPLHF.

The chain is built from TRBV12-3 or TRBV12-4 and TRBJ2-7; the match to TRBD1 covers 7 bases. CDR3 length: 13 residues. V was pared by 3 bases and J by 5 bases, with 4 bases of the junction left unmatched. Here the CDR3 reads CASSFRQGNEQYF. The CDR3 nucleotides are TGTGCCAGCAGTTTCCGACAGGGCAACGAGCAGTACTTC.

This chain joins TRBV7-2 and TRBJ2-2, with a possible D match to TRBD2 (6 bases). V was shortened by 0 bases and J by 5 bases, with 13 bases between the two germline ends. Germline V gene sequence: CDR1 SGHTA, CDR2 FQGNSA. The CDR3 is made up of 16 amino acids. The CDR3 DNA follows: TGTGCCAGCAGCTTAGCGGGCGGGACGGGTACCGGGGAGCTGTTTTTT. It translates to CASSLAGGTGTGELFF.

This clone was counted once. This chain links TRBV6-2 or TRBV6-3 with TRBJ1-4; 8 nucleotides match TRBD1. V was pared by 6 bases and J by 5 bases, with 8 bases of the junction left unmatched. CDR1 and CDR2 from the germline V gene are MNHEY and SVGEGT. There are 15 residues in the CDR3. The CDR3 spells CASSYLDRENEKLFF. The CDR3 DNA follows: TGTGCCAGCAGCTATTTGGACAGGGAAAATGAAAAACTGTTTTTT.

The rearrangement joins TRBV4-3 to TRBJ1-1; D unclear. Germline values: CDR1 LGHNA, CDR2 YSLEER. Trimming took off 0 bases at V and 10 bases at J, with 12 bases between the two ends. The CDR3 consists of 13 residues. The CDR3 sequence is CASSQDPGERAFF. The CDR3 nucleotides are TGCGCCAGCAGCCAAGATCCGGGAGAAAGAGCTTTCTTT.

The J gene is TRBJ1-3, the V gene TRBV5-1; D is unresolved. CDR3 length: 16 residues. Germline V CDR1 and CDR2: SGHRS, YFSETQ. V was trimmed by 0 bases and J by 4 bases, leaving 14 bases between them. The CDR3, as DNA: TGCGCCAGCAGCTTGGACACGGGTTTAAGGGGAAACACCATATATTTT. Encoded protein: CASSLDTGLRGNTIYF.

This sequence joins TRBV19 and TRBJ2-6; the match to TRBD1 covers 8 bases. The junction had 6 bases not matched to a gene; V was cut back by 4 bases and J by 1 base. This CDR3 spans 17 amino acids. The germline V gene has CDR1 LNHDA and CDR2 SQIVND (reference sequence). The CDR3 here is CASSTTGARSGANVLTF. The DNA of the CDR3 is TGTGCCAGTAGTACGACAGGGGCGCGATCTGGGGCCAACGTCCTGACTTTC.

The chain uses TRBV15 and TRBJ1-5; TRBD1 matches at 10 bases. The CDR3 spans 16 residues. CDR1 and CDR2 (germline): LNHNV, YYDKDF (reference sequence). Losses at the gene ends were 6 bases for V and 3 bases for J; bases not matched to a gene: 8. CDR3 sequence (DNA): TGTGCCACCAGGAGGGGACAGGGGAATTTCAATCAGCCCCAGCATTTT. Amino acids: CATRRGQGNFNQPQHF.